Following are 15 T cell receptor beta chains from one sample sequenced in a study of tumor and adjacent non-tumor tissue in lung cancer. TCRbeta libraries were built with three rounds of nested PCR, modified from ARM-PCR. In TCRdb, the multiplex PCR reads were re-called with MiXCR into one record per CDR3 protein. The sample lists approximately 65,000 distinct CDR3 sequences; roughly 56% were seen once. This sample's RNA came from whole unsorted tissue. The sample comprised lung tumor tissue. All receptors come from a man aged 45 to 65 with non-small cell lung cancer.

This clonotype was seen repeatedly, ten times or more. The chain has TRBV30 and TRBJ2-1; tentative D call: TRBD1 (6 bases). Germline V gene data show CDR1 as GTSNPN and CDR2 as SVGIG (reference sequence). Trimming left V 3 bases short and J 5 bases short, with 14 bases between. CDR3 length: 14 amino acids. CDR3: CAWRGQPSNNEQFF. The CDR3 coding sequence is TGTGCCTGGAGAGGACAGCCCTCTAACAATGAGCAGTTCTTC.

With respect to this clonotype: The CDR3 ends on some other residue instead of the conserved phenylalanine or tryptophan, so this is likely a read error. CDR3 DNA: TGTGCCGGCAGTTCCGATTCCGGGGCGAGTCTAGAAGCTTTCTCT. This sequence encodes CAGSSDSGASLEAFS. The chain combines TRBV6-5 with TRBJ1-1, with a tentative D call TRBD1 (5 bases). Per the germline V gene, CDR1 is MNHEY and CDR2 is SVGAGI. CDR3 length: 15 residues.

V gene TRBV20-1 combines with J gene TRBJ1-5, with 8 nucleotides matching TRBD1. The CDR3 contains 15 residues. V trimming: 4 bases; J trimming: 4 bases; junction bases outside the gene matches: 9. Germline V gene sequence: CDR1 DFQATT, CDR2 SNEGSKA (reference sequence). In DNA form, the CDR3 reads TGCAGTGCTATATCAGGACAGGGCGCAAATCAGCCCCAGCATTTT. This codes for CSAISGQGANQPQHF.

In this sample, this clonotype turned up many times. The rearrangement uses TRBV7-8 and TRBJ1-1; unclear D gene. The germline V and J ends were trimmed by 6 bases and 1 base, with 9 bases remaining between them. Germline V gene sequence: CDR1 SGHVS, CDR2 FQNEAQ. The CDR3 runs 13 residues. The CDR3 reads CASSLVGNTEAFF. As DNA, the CDR3 is TGTGCCAGCAGTCTGGTAGGGAACACTGAAGCTTTCTTT. Using reference TRBV7-8 and TRBJ1-1 for the parts outside the CDR3, the full variable domain is GAGVSQSPRYKVAKRGQDVALRCDPISGHVSLFWYQQALGQGPEFLTYFQNEAQLDKSGLPSDRFFAERPEGSVSTLKIQRTQQEDSAVYLCASSLVGNTEAFFGQGTRLTVV.

The chain has TRBV6-2 or TRBV6-3 and TRBJ2-7; either TRBD1 or TRBD2 may fit D (5 bases each). Germline CDR1 is MNHEY and CDR2 is SVGEGT. Trimming pared 5 bases from V and 2 bases from J, leaving 16 bases between. This CDR3 comprises 15 residues. The DNA of the CDR3 is TGTGCCAGCAGTGGCCTGGGGCGGGCCCCCTACGAGCAGTACTTC. Its translation: CASSGLGRAPYEQYF.

Concerning this clonotype: Likely a read error: the CDR3 ends without its conserved phenylalanine or tryptophan. The chain employs TRBV10-3 and TRBJ2-1, with TRBD2 matching over 14 bases. Per germline, CDR1 ENHRY and CDR2 SYGVKD. The CDR3 covers 16 residues. V was pared by 4 bases and J by 10 bases, with 9 bases of the junction left unmatched. CDR3 loop: CAISAGLAGEAGEQFL. The CDR3 bases are TGTGCCATCAGTGCGGGACTAGCGGGAGAGGCCGGCGAGCAGTTCCTC.

Only a few counts were recorded for this clonotype. V is TRBV29-1 and J is TRBJ2-5; TRBD2 matches at 10 bases. There are 14 residues in the CDR3. CDR1 SQVTM and CDR2 ANQGSEA come from the germline V gene. The CDR3 sequence: CTTRGTSGIQTQYF. CDR3 nucleotides: TGCACCACCCGGGGAACTAGCGGGATTCAGACCCAGTACTTC.

On this clonotype itself: The junction departs from germline at one end; a sequencing error may be responsible. The V call is TRBV14, the J call TRBJ1-2, with 12 bases identical to TRBD1. Germline CDR1 and CDR2: SGHDN and FVKESK. This CDR3 contains 17 residues. CDR3 sequence (DNA): TGTGCCAGCAGGCCTAGACCGGGACAGGGGGCAGTCTATGGCTATACCTTC. As protein: CASRPRPGQGAVYGYTF.

Details on this clonotype: The CDR3 carries no conserved terminal phenylalanine or tryptophan, so it likely arises from a read error. The DNA is omitted, as the CDR3 cannot be located on it reliably, and the CDR3 follows TCRdb's listing. The chain joins TRBV11-1 to TRBJ1-1. The CDR3 extends over 12 residues, inclusive of both ends. The germline gives CDR1 SGHAT, CDR2 FQDESV (reference sequence). The CDR3: CASSLVGSEVFL.

Concerning this clonotype: This may stem from a read error, because a much larger clone lies one nucleotide away. The V gene is TRBV4-1, the J gene TRBJ2-1; D unclear. This CDR3 has 16 residues. Germline CDR1 reads MGHRA; CDR2 reads YSYEKL. CDR3 residues: CASSQDPNPAYNGQFF. The CDR3 DNA sequence: TGCGCCAGCAGCCAAGATCCGAATCCGGCTTACAATGGGCAGTTCTTC.

This clonotype was seen at least ten times. The chain carries TRBV12-3 or TRBV12-4 and TRBJ1-6, with D possibly TRBD1 on 6 matching bases. V was shortened by 3 bases and J by 7 bases, with 13 bases between the two germline ends. This CDR3 spans 15 amino acids. The CDR3 protein is CASSFVQGRNSPLHF. DNA of the CDR3: TGTGCCAGCAGTTTTGTTCAGGGGCGGAATTCACCCCTCCACTTT.

In regard to this clonotype: A junction boundary mismatches the germline segment, possibly from a read error. The chain has TRBV4-1 and TRBJ2-2, with D perhaps TRBD1 (6 bases). The CDR3 contains 15 residues. Germline V lookup: CDR1 MGHRA, CDR2 YSYEKL. The CDR3, as DNA: TGCGTCAGCAGCCAAGTAGGGGGTAGCACCGGGGAGCTGTTTTTT. As protein: CVSSQVGGSTGELFF.

Regarding this clonotype: It may be a read error: a sequence one base away is much more abundant. V gene TRBV6-1 combines with J gene TRBJ1-6; 9 positions agree with TRBD1. Germline-derived CDR1 and CDR2 are MNHNS and SASEGT. Trimming took 10 bases from V and 7 from J; bases not matched to a gene: 5. The CDR3 contains 13 residues. CDR3 sequence reads: CANGDRDNSPLHF. In DNA form, the CDR3 reads TGTGCCAACGGGGACAGGGACAATTCACCCCTCCACTTT.

In this sample, this clonotype turned up a few times. Being one base from a much bigger clone, this may be a read error. The conserved phenylalanine or tryptophan is not found at the CDR3 terminus, so this likely reflects a read error. The CDR3 nucleotides are TGCAGTGCCCCCCGATTGAACACTGAAGCTTTCCTT. This codes for CSAPRLNTEAFL. J is TRBJ1-1 and V is TRBV20-1; D is undetermined. Germline assignment: CDR1 DFQATT and CDR2 SNEGSKA (reference sequence). Trimming shortened V by 6 bases and J by 0 bases, and 8 bases separated the two germline ends. The CDR3 has 12 amino acids.

On this clonotype: The final CDR3 position lacks the conserved phenylalanine or tryptophan, pointing to a likely read error. The limits of the CDR3 on the DNA are not certain, so only TCRdb's listed CDR3 is given. The chain couples TRBV6-5 to TRBJ2-7; the table names TRBD2, a call not compared with the DNA. With termini counted, the CDR3 has 13 amino acids. Germline-derived CDR1 and CDR2 are MNHEY and SVGAGI. The CDR3: CASARRDGYEHYS.